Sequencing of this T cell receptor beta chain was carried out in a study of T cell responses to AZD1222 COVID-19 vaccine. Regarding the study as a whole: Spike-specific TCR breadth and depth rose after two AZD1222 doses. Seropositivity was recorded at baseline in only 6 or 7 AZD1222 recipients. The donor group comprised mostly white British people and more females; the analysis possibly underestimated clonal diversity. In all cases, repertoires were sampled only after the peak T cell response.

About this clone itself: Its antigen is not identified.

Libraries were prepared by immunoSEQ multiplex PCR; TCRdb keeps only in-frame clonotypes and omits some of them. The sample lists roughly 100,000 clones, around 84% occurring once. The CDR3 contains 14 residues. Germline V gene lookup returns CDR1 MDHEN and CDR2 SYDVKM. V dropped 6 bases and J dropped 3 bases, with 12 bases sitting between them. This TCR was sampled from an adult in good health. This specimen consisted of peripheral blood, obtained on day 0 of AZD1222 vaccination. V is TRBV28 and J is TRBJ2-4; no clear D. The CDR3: CASSRRGVKNIQYF. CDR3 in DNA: TGTGCCAGCAGCCGCAGAGGTGTCAAAAACATTCAGTACTTC.